This T cell receptor beta chain was identified in a study of cytomegalovirus exposure and HLA in healthy donors. General observations from the study: The HLA-A and HLA-B alleles of most subjects were reportedly predicted accurately from TCR beta sequences. A later analysis linked 15,000 to 20,000 TCR beta sequences to HLA alleles at 0.05 false discovery rate. The sole available immune exposure information was CMV serostatus.

The donors were healthy bone marrow donors. Vbeta (60) and Jbeta (13) primers were used in the PCR. Data came from immunoSEQ multiplex PCR; TCRdb stores just in-frame clones and leaves some out. The data hold around 110,000 clones, with 81% observed a single time. Comments on this clone: What it recognizes is unknown.

The specimen was PBMCs. The receptor comes from a woman in her twenties or thirties in good health and CMV-seronegative.

The CDR3, as DNA: TGTGCCATCAGTGAGTCGACAGCTGGAAACACCATATATTTT. This translates into CAISESTAGNTIYF. V usage is TRBV10-3 and J usage is TRBJ1-3, with D possibly matching TRBD1 (5 bases). Germline V gene sequence: CDR1 ENHRY, CDR2 SYGVKD. This CDR3 comprises 14 residues. The ends were cut back, 0 bases at V and 2 bases at J, with 5 bases in the middle.